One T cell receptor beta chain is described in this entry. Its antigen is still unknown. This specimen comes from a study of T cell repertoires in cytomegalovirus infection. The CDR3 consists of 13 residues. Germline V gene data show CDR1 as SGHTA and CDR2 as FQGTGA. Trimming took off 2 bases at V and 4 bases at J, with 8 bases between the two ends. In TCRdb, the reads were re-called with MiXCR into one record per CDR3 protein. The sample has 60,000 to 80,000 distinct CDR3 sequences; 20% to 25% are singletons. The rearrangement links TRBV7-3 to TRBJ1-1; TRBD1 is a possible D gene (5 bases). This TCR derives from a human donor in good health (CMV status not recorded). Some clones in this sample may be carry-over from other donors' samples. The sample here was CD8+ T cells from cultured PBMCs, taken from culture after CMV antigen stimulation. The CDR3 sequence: CASSLQGGTEAFF. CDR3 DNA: TGTGCCAGCAGCTTACAGGGTGGCACTGAAGCTTTCTTT.